What follows describes a single T cell receptor (beta chain). CDR3 length: 13 residues. The V and J ends lost 6 bases and 7 bases respectively, with 15 bases between them. Germline V gene lookup returns CDR1 WNHNN and CDR2 SYGVQD (reference sequence). These data come from a study of CD8+CD57+ T cells in acquired aplastic anemia. CDR3 and TCR beta VDJ profiling relied on genomic DNA as the template. TCRdb re-derived calls from the reads in MiXCR, one entry per CDR3 protein. The repertoire holds fewer than 70,000 distinct CDR3 sequences, with approximately 51% as singletons. The sample consisted of sorted CD4+, CD8+, or CD8+CD57+ T cells (not recorded which) from PBMCs. This rearrangement joins TRBV10-1 to TRBJ1-1; no clear D gene. The sequence came from a human donor in good health, serving as a control. CDR3 in amino acids: CASRDGRSGEAFF. CDR3 sequence (DNA): TGCGCCAGCAGAGACGGACGGTCCGGTGAAGCTTTCTTT.